One sample yielded the 7 T cell receptor beta chains listed below, sequenced in a study of blood T cell repertoires in COVID-19. Assay: immunoSEQ multiplex PCR; the TCRdb copy retains only in-frame clones and omits some. Of 200,000 to 250,000 clones listed, more than 65% are singletons. The material sequenced was peripheral blood. These receptors were collected from an elderly woman with acute or convalescent COVID-19.

CDR3 coding DNA: TGTGCCAGCAGCCCTAGCGGGGGTTTCTCCTACAATGAGCAGTTCTTC. It translates to CASSPSGGFSYNEQFF. The rearrangement links TRBV6-2 or TRBV6-3 to TRBJ2-1, with TRBD2 matching 10 bases. After removal of 6 bases from V and 0 bases from J, the junction contained 5 bases not matched to a gene. Germline V gene lookup returns CDR1 MNHEY and CDR2 SVGEGT. CDR3 size: 16 residues.

This clone was counted only a few times. V is TRBV2 and J is TRBJ1-2; 7 nucleotides align to TRBD1. With 6 bases clipped from V and 3 bases from J, the junction kept 7 bases outside the gene matches. The CDR3 is 14 residues long. The germline CDR1 and CDR2 sequences are SNHLY and FYNNEI. In DNA form, the CDR3 reads TGTGCCAGCAGACAGGGGCGGATTGACTATGGCTACACCTTC. Amino acids: CASRQGRIDYGYTF.

This chain connects TRBV5-4 to TRBJ1-1; D is ambiguous. V lost 4 bases to trimming and J lost 1 base, with 11 bases between them. Per germline, CDR1 SGHNT and CDR2 YYREEE (reference sequence). This CDR3 spans 14 amino acids. CDR3 in amino acids: CASSPAGRNTEAFF. CDR3 nucleotide sequence: TGTGCCAGCAGCCCGGCGGGCAGGAACACTGAAGCTTTCTTT.

The rearrangement joins TRBV5-1 to TRBJ1-2; TRBD1 agrees at 8 bases. V was pared by 3 bases and J by 2 bases, with 3 bases of the junction left unmatched. The CDR3 is 14 amino acids. CDR1 is SGHRS, CDR2 YFSETQ, per germline. DNA of the CDR3: TGCGCCAGCAGCTCCCGACAGGGGAACTATGGCTACACCTTC. Protein sequence: CASSSRQGNYGYTF.

This clone was picked up many times. The chain carries TRBV19 and TRBJ1-6, with 7 bases that match TRBD1. Germline values: CDR1 LNHDA, CDR2 SQIVND (reference sequence). The CDR3 length is 16 residues. With 4 bases clipped from V and 6 bases from J, the junction kept 9 bases outside the gene matches. This CDR3 reads CASSKGQLSVNSPLHF. The CDR3 region has the DNA TGTGCCAGTAGTAAGGGACAGCTATCGGTTAATTCACCCCTCCACTTT. Full variable domain (missing parts from reference TRBV19 and TRBJ1-6): DGGITQSPKYLFRKEGQNVTLSCEQNLNHDAMYWYRQDPGQGLRLIYYSQIVNDFQKGDIAEGYSVSREKKESFPLTVTSAQKNPTAFYLCASSKGQLSVNSPLHFGNGTRLTVT.

The gene calls are TRBV11-3 and TRBJ1-1; the D is unclear. The length of the CDR3 is 16 residues. Trimming removed 2 bases at V and 3 bases at J, with 16 bases between. Germline loops: CDR1 SGHNT, CDR2 YENEEA. The CDR3 spells CASSLIGSGEDTEAFF. The CDR3 DNA follows: TGTGCCAGCAGCTTAATCGGCAGCGGGGAGGACACTGAAGCTTTCTTT. The variable domain in full, completed from reference TRBV11-3 and TRBJ1-1, reads EAGVVQSPRYKIIEKKQPVAFWCNPISGHNTLYWYLQNLGQGPELLIRYENEEAVDDSQLPKDRFSAERLKGVDSTLKIQPAELGDSAVYLCASSLIGSGEDTEAFFGQGTRLTVV.

V is TRBV29-1 and J is TRBJ1-1; D remains ambiguous. This CDR3 has 12 amino acids. V gave up 8 bases and J gave up 4 bases, with 14 bases separating them. CDR1 SQVTM and CDR2 ANQGSEA come from the germline V gene. The DNA of the CDR3 is TGCAGCCAAAAGGAGGGAGCCACTGAAGCTTTCTTT. Translation gives CSQKEGATEAFF.